This entry concerns a single T cell receptor (beta chain). Its antigen is not known. This entry belongs to a study of immune evolution from preneoplasia to lung adenocarcinoma. Germline lookup yields CDR1 MDHEN and CDR2 SYDVKM. This CDR3 is built from 13 residues. V was pared by 6 bases and J by 2 bases, with 4 bases of the junction left unmatched. The study, taken as a whole, reports: Later-stage lesions seemingly showed higher T cell density and diversity than normal lung. From normal lung to invasive adenocarcinoma, top clone frequencies appeared to decrease.

Measured with immunoSEQ multiplex PCR; TCRdb has only the in-frame clones, and not every one. The sample includes 6,000 to 8,000 clones, 65% to 75% of them seen just once. The sequencing input was FFPE adjacent normal lung tissue. V and J are TRBV28 and TRBJ2-7, with TRBD1 matching over 7 bases. The receptor was isolated from a donor at least 70 years old with lung adenocarcinoma. CDR3 loop: CASSIGQAYEQYF. The DNA for the CDR3 is TGTGCCAGCAGCATCGGACAGGCCTACGAGCAGTACTTC.